These 25 T cell receptor beta chains came from one sample sequenced in a study of blood T cell repertoires in COVID-19. Generated by immunoSEQ multiplex PCR, the TCRdb table keeps only in-frame clones and is missing some. Of tens of thousands of clones listed, around 74% are singletons. What was sequenced was peripheral blood. The receptors shown here come from a human donor in a cohort sampled during active COVID-19.

The CDR3: CASTKNRGGYEQYF. Here the CDR3 DNA reads TGCGCCAGCACAAAGAACAGGGGAGGATACGAGCAGTACTTC. The chain employs TRBV23-1 and TRBJ2-7; tentative D call: TRBD1 (7 bases). TRBV23-1 is filed as an ORF, its function uncertain. The CDR3 spans 14 residues. Trimming cost V 7 bases and J 4 bases, with 17 bases left between them.

This chain joins TRBV18 and TRBJ2-7; D is uncertain. The CDR3 is 13 residues long. Looked up from germline, CDR1 is KGHSH and CDR2 is LQKENI. V lost 5 bases and J 0 bases, leaving 8 bases between the germline ends. Here the CDR3 reads CASSKLISYEQYF. CDR3 DNA sequence: TGTGCCAGCTCAAAGCTGATCTCCTACGAGCAGTACTTC.

This clone was found a few times. This sequence joins TRBV5-4 and TRBJ2-7, with D hard to call. The CDR3 spans 16 residues. Germline V gene data show CDR1 as SGHNT and CDR2 as YYREEE (reference sequence). V lost 0 bases, J lost 0 bases, and 13 bases lay in between. The CDR3 DNA reads as TGTGCCAGCAGCTTGGCAGGTCCGGTGAGCTCCTACGAGCAGTACTTC. Protein: CASSLAGPVSSYEQYF.

The V call is TRBV18, the J call TRBJ2-3, with D perhaps TRBD2 (6 bases). The CDR3 is made up of 17 amino acids. Between the trimmed V and J ends, which lost 4 bases and 6 bases, there was a span of 23 bases. Germline V gene data show CDR1 as KGHSH and CDR2 as LQKENI. The DNA for the CDR3 is TGTGCCAGCTCACTCTCCGTAGCGGACCCCCTAGAGGATACGCAGTATTTT. It encodes CASSLSVADPLEDTQYF.

V and J are TRBV5-5 and TRBJ1-4; no clear D gene. The CDR3 contains 11 residues. V was shortened by 0 bases and J by 8 bases, with 2 bases between the two germline ends. Looked up from germline, CDR1 is SGHKS and CDR2 is YYEKEE (reference sequence). In DNA, the CDR3 is TGTGCCAGCAGCTTGGCAGAAAAACTGTTTTTT. It translates to CASSLAEKLFF.

The chain combines TRBV7-9 with TRBJ2-7; TRBD2 agrees at 7 bases. Germline V gene sequence: CDR1 SEHNR, CDR2 FQNEAQ (reference sequence). This CDR3 has 14 amino acids. V shed 6 bases and J 2 bases; nucleotides not matched to a gene: 7. In nucleotides, the CDR3 is TGTGCCAGCAGTTTCAGCGGGGCAGCCTACGAGCAGTACTTC. Amino acids: CASSFSGAAYEQYF.

The chain recombines TRBV18 with TRBJ1-1, with a possible D match to TRBD1 (5 bases). CDR3 length: 13 residues. CDR1 is KGHSH, CDR2 LQKENI, per germline. With 6 bases removed from V and 3 bases from J, the gap between germline ends came to 11 bases. This CDR3 is CASSNGGDTEAFF. CDR3 bases: TGTGCCAGCTCTAACGGGGGGGACACTGAAGCTTTCTTT.

J is TRBJ1-3 and V is TRBV18; TRBD1 matches 8 bases. The CDR3 spans 15 residues. After removal of 5 bases from V and 0 bases from J, the junction contained 3 bases not matched to a gene. Germline V lookup: CDR1 KGHSH, CDR2 LQKENI. Here the CDR3 reads CASSDRGSSGNTIYF. The CDR3 region has the DNA TGTGCCAGCTCAGACAGGGGAAGCTCTGGAAACACCATATATTTT.

This clone was seen just once. This chain links TRBV30 with TRBJ2-1; D gene uncertain. The CDR3 has 12 residues. Germline-derived CDR1 and CDR2 are GTSNPN and SVGIG (reference sequence). V dropped 2 bases and J dropped 1 base, with 3 bases sitting between them. This CDR3 is CAWSPSYNEQFF. CDR3 in DNA: TGTGCCTGGAGTCCTTCCTACAATGAGCAGTTCTTC.

This chain joins TRBV4-2 and TRBJ2-7, with a tentative D call TRBD1 (6 bases). This CDR3 region has 14 residues. Germline CDR1 reads LGHNA; CDR2 reads YNFKEQ. The V end was cut by 5 bases, the J end by 3 bases, with 14 bases between. The CDR3 DNA is TGTGCCAGCAGCAGAGACAGGACCCACTACGAGCAGTACTTC. As protein: CASSRDRTHYEQYF.

The gene calls are TRBV30 and TRBJ1-5; 10 positions agree with TRBD1. V lost 5 bases to trimming and J lost 7 bases; unmatched junction nucleotides: 8. Germline CDR1 GTSNPN, CDR2 SVGIG (reference sequence). This CDR3 is 14 amino acids long. The CDR3 bases are TGTGCCTGGGAGACAGGGGGCATCGGGCAGCCCCAGCATTTT. Amino acids: CAWETGGIGQPQHF.

The chain joins TRBV27 to TRBJ2-7; 8 bases are a match to TRBD1. With V trimmed by 3 bases and J by 5 bases, 9 bases remained unmatched. This CDR3 has 15 amino acids. Germline CDR1 is MNHEY and CDR2 is SMNVEV (reference sequence). DNA of the CDR3: TGTGCCAGCAGTTTCCACGGACAGGGAAGGAACGAGCAGTACTTC. Its translation is CASSFHGQGRNEQYF.

The chain joins TRBV5-1 to TRBJ2-7; D perhaps matches TRBD2 (5 bases). The CDR3 runs to 12 residues. The V gene's germline CDR1 is SGHRS and CDR2 YFSETQ. V was pared by 5 bases and J by 3 bases, with 9 bases between. CDR3 residues: CASRYGGYEQYF. In DNA, the CDR3 is TGCGCCAGCAGATATGGAGGCTACGAGCAGTACTTC.

This clone was counted a few times. The chain recombines TRBV7-2 with TRBJ1-2; D unclear. CDR1 SGHTA and CDR2 FQGNSA come from the germline V gene. The germline V and J ends were trimmed by 1 base and 5 bases, with 11 bases remaining between them. The CDR3 extends over 14 amino acids. The CDR3 sequence is CASSLGNSRYGYTF. CDR3 coding DNA: TGTGCCAGCAGCTTAGGGAACAGTCGATATGGCTACACCTTC.

The chain carries TRBV5-4 and TRBJ1-2; 9 positions match TRBD1. V gave up 4 bases and J gave up 4 bases; unmatched junction bases: 8. The CDR3 totals 15 residues. CDR1 and CDR2 from the germline V gene are SGHNT and YYREEE (reference sequence). CDR3 nucleotides: TGTGCCAGCAGCGGACCGGGACAGGGTGCCTATGGCTACACCTTC. Its translation: CASSGPGQGAYGYTF.

V and J are TRBV4-1 and TRBJ2-6, with 10 nucleotides matching TRBD2. The CDR3 extends over 18 amino acids. Germline CDR1 and CDR2: MGHRA and YSYEKL. The V segment lost 2 bases and the J segment 1 base; nucleotides outside the gene matches: 5. The CDR3 DNA reads as TGCGCCAGCAGCCAATTAACTAGCGGGGAATCTGGGGCCAACGTCCTGACTTTC. Translating gives CASSQLTSGESGANVLTF.

The chain uses TRBV6-5 and TRBJ2-3; D uncertain. CDR1 MNHEY and CDR2 SVGAGI come from the germline V gene. The CDR3 contains 13 residues. V was trimmed by 5 bases and J by 4 bases, leaving 10 bases between them. Here the CDR3 reads CASSSGPSDTQYF. The CDR3 nucleotides are TGTGCCAGCAGTAGTGGCCCCTCAGATACGCAGTATTTT.

The chain has TRBV27 and TRBJ1-4, with 8 bases that match TRBD1. V shed 6 bases and J 8 bases; nucleotides not matched to a gene: 5. The germline V gene has CDR1 MNHEY and CDR2 SMNVEV (reference sequence). CDR3 length: 13 amino acids. For the CDR3, the DNA is TGTGCCAGCAGGCTAACAGGGGGAGAAAAACTGTTTTTT. Residues: CASRLTGGEKLFF. Drawing the rest from reference TRBV27 and TRBJ1-4, the complete variable domain is EAQVTQNPRYLITVTGKKLTVTCSQNMNHEYMSWYRQDPGLGLRQIYYSMNVEVTDKGDVPEGYKVSRKEKRNFPLILESPSPNQTSLYFCASRLTGGEKLFFGSGTQLSVL.

The V call is TRBV2, the J call TRBJ2-3; 7 bases match TRBD2. With 3 bases clipped from V and 1 base from J, the junction kept 1 base outside the gene matches. The CDR3 extends over 14 amino acids. Germline lookup yields CDR1 SNHLY and CDR2 FYNNEI. CDR3 in DNA: TGTGCCAGCAGTGACCGGGAGGGCACAGATACGCAGTATTTT. Protein sequence: CASSDREGTDTQYF.

This clone was seen only a few times. V and J are TRBV4-1 and TRBJ1-2; 7 nucleotides agree with TRBD1. V lost 0 bases and J lost 7; bases outside the gene matches: 2. The CDR3 is 13 amino acids. The V gene's germline CDR1 is MGHRA and CDR2 YSYEKL. The CDR3 spells CASSQERGLGYTF. CDR3 DNA: TGCGCCAGCAGCCAAGAGAGGGGGCTTGGCTACACCTTC.

The rearrangement links TRBV3-1 (or the pseudogene TRBV3-2) to TRBJ1-3; perhaps TRBD1 as D (5 bases). V lost 5 bases and J 8 bases, leaving 16 bases between the germline ends. Germline CDR1 is LGHDT and CDR2 is YNNKEL (reference sequence). The CDR3 spans 14 residues. CDR3 nucleotide sequence: TGTGCCAGCAGCTTCGGGATCCGGGGGGACACCATATATTTT. This translates into CASSFGIRGDTIYF.

The chain recombines TRBV28 with TRBJ1-2; D call uncertain. CDR1 and CDR2 (germline): MDHEN, SYDVKM. The CDR3 sequence is 13 residues long. The CDR3 region is CVTFIGRGYGYTF. The CDR3 coding sequence is TGTGTGACTTTTATCGGGAGAGGCTATGGCTACACCTTC.

The rearrangement joins TRBV5-4 to TRBJ2-2; TRBD1 is a possible D gene (6 bases). Germline CDR1 reads SGHNT; CDR2 reads YYREEE (reference sequence). The CDR3 is made up of 13 amino acids. V was shortened by 3 bases and J by 5 bases, with 8 bases between the two germline ends. DNA of the CDR3: TGTGCCAGCAGCTGGACAGTTACCGGGGAGCTGTTTTTT. This sequence encodes CASSWTVTGELFF. Variable domain in full (rest from reference TRBV5-4 and TRBJ2-2): ETGVTQSPTHLIKTRGQQVTLRCSSQSGHNTVSWYQQALGQGPQFIFQYYREEENGRGNFPPRFSGLQFPNYSSELNVNALELDDSALYLCASSWTVTGELFFGEGSRLTVL.

V gene TRBV3-1 (or the pseudogene TRBV3-2) combines with J gene TRBJ1-5; TRBD1 matches 7 bases. The CDR3 is made up of 15 amino acids. The germline gives CDR1 LGHDT, CDR2 YNNKEL (reference sequence). V shed 0 bases, J shed 9 bases, and the junction held 8 bases outside the gene matches. DNA of the CDR3: TGTGCCAGCAGCCAAGACACAGGGGCCGGGAGGCCCCAGCATTTT. Translation: CASSQDTGAGRPQHF.

The chain is built from TRBV28 and TRBJ1-2; TRBD1 agrees at 7 bases. The length of the CDR3 is 14 residues. Germline loops: CDR1 MDHEN, CDR2 SYDVKM. V lost 2 bases to trimming and J lost 4 bases; unmatched junction nucleotides: 4. CDR3 bases: TGTGCCAGCAGTTTACCGACAGGGCCCTATGGCTACACCTTC. Translation gives CASSLPTGPYGYTF.